The 6 T cell receptor beta chains reported below all come from one sample, sequenced in a study of T cells in women clearing cervical HPV infection. Only in-frame clones appear in the TCRdb table, and some are missing; sequencing was by immunoSEQ multiplex PCR. The sample data list nearly 20,000 clones. The sequenced sample consisted of blood buffy coat. The receptors come from a woman between 18 and 70 years old with a cervical HPV16 infection that either progressed to CIN3+ or cleared (not recorded which).

On this clone: The read comes to an end 3 residues before the CDR3 does, leaving the germline J gene to fill in the end. The chain has TRBV29-1 and TRBJ2-5, with 10 bases lining up with TRBD2. The V gene end was trimmed by 6 bases and the J gene end by 5 bases; junction bases not matched to a gene: 6. This CDR3 region has 13 residues. Germline V lookup: CDR1 SQVTM, CDR2 ANQGSEA. The part of the CDR3 DNA that was read is TGCAGCGTGAAGGGACTAGCGTCGGAGACC. It encodes CSVKGLASET. The CDR3 as a whole reads CSVKGLASETQYF.

Note on this clone: From the germline J gene comes the end of the CDR3, since the read stops 3 residues before it. The V call is TRBV20-1, the J call TRBJ1-2, with a weak D call TRBD1 (6 bases). Germline V gives CDR1 DFQATT, CDR2 SNEGSKA (reference sequence). The CDR3 consists of 15 residues. V shed 4 bases and J shed 4 bases, with 19 bases lying between them. The CDR3 loop reads CSATKRRGRGYGYTF. Incomplete CDR3 DNA: TGCAGTGCTACGAAGCGGCGGGGGCGCGGCTATGGC.

For this clone: The sequenced fragment ends 3 residues before the CDR3 boundary, so the rest is inferred from the germline J gene. The chain recombines TRBV10-3 with TRBJ1-2, with 7 bases fitting TRBD1. Per germline, CDR1 ENHRY and CDR2 SYGVKD. Germline trimming cut 4 bases from V and 2 bases from J; bases unmatched to any gene: 1. There are 13 residues in the CDR3. The covered CDR3 bases are TGTGCCATCAGTGGACAGGGCAACTATGGC. It is translated as CAISGQGNYG. The entire CDR3 protein is CAISGQGNYGYTF.

Concerning this clone: The read terminates 3 residues before the CDR3 end, so the remaining end is supplied by the germline J gene. The J gene is TRBJ2-5, the V gene TRBV5-1, with D perhaps matching TRBD1 (5 bases). The germline CDR1 and CDR2 sequences are SGHRS and YFSETQ. The ends were cut back, 1 base at V and 5 bases at J, with 15 bases in the middle. This CDR3 is built from 15 residues. The part of the CDR3 DNA that was read is TGCGCCAGCAGCTTGCCTTCAACAGGCGCGGAGACC. Its protein is CASSLPSTGAET. The full CDR3 protein is CASSLPSTGAETQYF.

Concerning this clone itself: The read ends 3 residues early relative to the CDR3; the germline J gene fills the gap. The chain has TRBV5-1 and TRBJ1-1; D remains unclear. The CDR3 is made up of 13 amino acids. Germline CDR1 is SGHRS and CDR2 is YFSETQ. With 1 base removed from V and 4 bases from J, the gap between germline ends came to 8 bases. CDR3 DNA, as far as it was read: TGCGCCAGCAGCTTGAATCAGGTCACTGAA. This translates into CASSLNQVTE. The whole CDR3 protein is CASSLNQVTEAFF. Combining the CDR3 with reference TRBV5-1 and TRBJ1-1 gives the whole variable domain KAGVTQTPRYLIKTRGQQVTLSCSPISGHRSVSWYQQTPGQGLQFLFEYFSETQRNKGNFPGRFSGRQFSNSRSEMNVSTLELGDSALYLCASSLNQVTEAFFGQGTRLTVV.

With regard to this clone: The sequenced fragment ends 3 residues before the CDR3 boundary, so the rest is inferred from the germline J gene. V and J are TRBV10-3 and TRBJ2-1; D might be TRBD1 (6 bases). CDR3 length: 16 amino acids. CDR1 and CDR2 from the germline V gene are ENHRY and SYGVKD. Between the trimmed V and J ends, which lost 4 bases and 6 bases, there was a span of 19 bases. The CDR3 reads CAISGKGFVGGNEQFF. CDR3 DNA (partial): TGTGCCATCAGTGGGAAAGGTTTTGTAGGGGGCAATGAG.